This T cell receptor (beta chain) was identified in a study of patients and donors after allogeneic stem cell transplantation. This clonotype was found a few times. The trim removed 7 bases at V and 4 bases at J, leaving 3 bases unmatched. Germline CDR1 SQVTM, CDR2 ANQGSEA. The CDR3 sequence is 12 residues long. Via MiXCR, TCRdb re-called the RT-PCR reads, giving one row per CDR3 protein. Seen here are roughly 960,000 distinct CDR3 sequences, approximately 18% observed once, and the top ten hold 5.5% to 6.5%. This rearrangement joins TRBV29-1 to TRBJ2-2; 7 bases match TRBD1. This TCR was sampled from a human donor who was either an allogeneic HSCT recipient or a stem cell or donor lymphocyte infusion donor (not recorded which). It is not recorded whose cells these are; they may come from a transplant donor. Specimen: blood, either unsorted or a sorted T cell fraction (not recorded which). CDR3 loop: CSARQGTGELFF. As DNA, the CDR3 is TGCAGCGCGCGACAGGGCACCGGGGAGCTGTTTTTT.